This T cell receptor (beta chain) came from a study of control samples from healthy donors and cancer patients. The germline V gene encodes CDR1 SGDLS and CDR2 YYNGEE. This CDR3 is 15 amino acids long. V lost 3 bases to trimming and J lost 8 bases; unmatched junction nucleotides: 11. Libraries were prepared by immunoSEQ multiplex PCR; TCRdb keeps only in-frame clonotypes and omits some of them. Among approximately 120,000 clones listed, roughly 90% were seen once. Material: blood. The V gene is TRBV9, the J gene TRBJ2-1; 7 bases are shared with TRBD2. The clonotype originates from a man between 18 and 35 years old in good health. The CDR3 DNA reads as TGTGCCAGCAGCGGCGGGAGTGGGCCTTTGGATGAGCAGTTCTTC. Translation: CASSGGSGPLDEQFF.